The 12 T cell receptor beta chains presented below share a single source sample, sequenced in a study of T cells after yellow fever vaccination. TCRdb used MiXCR to reprocess the 5' RACE reads, holding one entry per CDR3 protein. The sample records a few hundred thousand distinct CDR3 sequences, 8.1% being singletons. Source: PBMCs, taken more than 35 days after the first yellow fever vaccination. The receptors here all came from a man aged 18 to 30 who received the YFV17D yellow fever vaccine.

This clonotype turned up a few times. This rearrangement joins TRBV7-8 to TRBJ1-2; 7 positions agree with TRBD1. V was clipped by 0 bases and J by 1 base; unmatched bases: 8. Per germline, CDR1 SGHVS and CDR2 FQNEAQ. The CDR3 is made up of 17 amino acids. The CDR3 region is CASSLAGRGNLNYGYTF. The CDR3, as DNA: TGTGCCAGCAGCTTAGCGGGCAGGGGGAACCTTAACTATGGCTACACCTTC.

This clonotype was recorded a few times. The chain combines TRBV6-1 with TRBJ1-1, with 7 bases aligning to TRBD1. The CDR3 has 14 residues. V shed 6 bases, J shed 1 base, and the junction held 5 bases outside the gene matches. Germline lookup yields CDR1 MNHNS and CDR2 SASEGT. CDR3 in DNA: TGTGCCAGCAGGTCTACAGGGGCGAACACTGAAGCTTTCTTT. Its translation is CASRSTGANTEAFF.

This sequence joins TRBV7-2 and TRBJ2-7; D may be TRBD1 (6 bases). The germline V gene encodes CDR1 SGHTA and CDR2 FQGNSA. The length of the CDR3 is 13 residues. V was clipped by 4 bases and J by 3 bases, with 10 bases between them. Here the CDR3 DNA reads TGTGCCAGCAGCTCCCGACAGGTCTACGAGCAGTACTTC. This sequence encodes CASSSRQVYEQYF.

The sample holds a few counts of this clonotype. The chain couples TRBV6-1 to TRBJ2-3; 9 bases fit TRBD1. V was clipped by 6 bases and J by 5 bases; unmatched bases: 6. CDR3 length equals 14 residues. Germline V lookup: CDR1 MNHNS, CDR2 SASEGT. The chain's CDR3 is CASRDRGRVDTQYF. CDR3 bases: TGTGCCAGCAGGGACAGGGGAAGGGTAGATACGCAGTATTTT.

This clonotype was detected only a few times. The gene calls are TRBV19 and TRBJ2-2; D might be TRBD1 or TRBD2, each matching 5 bases. The CDR3 is made up of 14 amino acids. Germline CDR1 LNHDA, CDR2 SQIVND (reference sequence). Trimming took off 3 bases at V and 8 bases at J, with 13 bases between the two ends. DNA of the CDR3: TGTGCCAGTAGTATGACAGAGAGGGCGGGGGAGCTGTTTTTT. It specifies CASSMTERAGELFF.

This clonotype was seen many times. This chain connects TRBV20-1 to TRBJ2-6; no clear D gene. Germline values: CDR1 DFQATT, CDR2 SNEGSKA (reference sequence). CDR3 size: 14 residues. Trimming removed 5 bases at V and 4 bases at J, with 12 bases between. CDR3 sequence reads: CSAWSSPGANVLTF. The DNA for the CDR3 is TGCAGTGCTTGGTCTTCGCCCGGGGCCAACGTCCTGACTTTC.

This sequence joins TRBV6-5 and TRBJ1-1; no definite D call. This CDR3 is built from 14 residues. The V and J ends lost 4 bases and 1 base respectively, with 10 bases between them. Germline V CDR1 and CDR2: MNHEY, SVGAGI. The CDR3 loop is CASSSREGNTEAFF. In DNA form, the CDR3 reads TGTGCCAGCAGTTCAAGGGAGGGGAACACTGAAGCTTTCTTT.

The chain employs TRBV5-4 and TRBJ2-1, with TRBD2 matching over 10 bases. CDR3 length: 16 residues. CDR1 is SGHNT, CDR2 YYREEE, per germline (reference sequence). The ends lost 4 bases at V and 7 bases at J; junction bases unmatched: 11. DNA for the CDR3: TGTGCCAGCAGCCAGGACCTAGCGGGGGCCAAGAATGAGCAGTTCTTC. This sequence encodes CASSQDLAGAKNEQFF.

This clonotype has a handful of counts. This chain links TRBV5-1 with TRBJ1-5, with D perhaps TRBD1 (5 bases). CDR3 length: 15 residues. Germline CDR1 and CDR2: SGHRS and YFSETQ. Trimming cost V 1 base and J 3 bases, with 11 bases left between them. CDR3 sequence (DNA): TGCGCCAGCAGCTTGTCGGGACGGACCAATCAGCCCCAGCATTTT. Residues: CASSLSGRTNQPQHF.

The gene calls are TRBV2 and TRBJ2-7; 13 bases match TRBD2. V lost 8 bases, J lost 6 bases, and 7 bases stayed unmatched. This CDR3 region has 14 residues. CDR1 SNHLY and CDR2 FYNNEI come from the germline V gene. CDR3 nucleotide sequence: TGTGCCAGCTGTCTCGGACTAGCGGGGGCCGAGCAGTACGTC. It translates to CASCLGLAGAEQYV.

This chain links TRBV4-3 with TRBJ2-7; D is perhaps TRBD1 (5 bases). Trimming cost V 0 bases and J 6 bases, with 15 bases left between them. This CDR3 is built from 15 residues. Germline CDR1 and CDR2: LGHNA and YSLEER. CDR3 sequence: CASSQDGAGSGEQYF. The CDR3, as DNA: TGCGCCAGCAGCCAAGATGGGGCAGGGTCGGGCGAGCAGTACTTC.

A few counts support this clonotype. The V call is TRBV20-1, the J call TRBJ2-1; TRBD2 matches 8 bases. Germline-derived CDR1 and CDR2 are DFQATT and SNEGSKA (reference sequence). The CDR3 runs to 14 residues. V gave up 4 bases and J gave up 3 bases; unmatched junction bases: 5. This CDR3 reads CSATLAGHYNEQFF. The DNA of the CDR3 is TGCAGTGCTACCCTAGCGGGTCACTACAATGAGCAGTTCTTC.